A selection of T cell receptor beta chains follows, all from one sample in a study of T cell clonotyping in hematopoietic cell transplantation. Some clones are missing from TCRdb's copy, which holds only in-frame ones; the method was immunoSEQ multiplex PCR. The table has fewer than 10,000 clones, around 90% seen once; the top ten hold more than 4%. The material sequenced was peripheral blood mononuclear cells, taken at the time of graft-versus-host disease after allogeneic stem cell transplant. These receptor sequences come from a male patient between 60 and 69 years old who had an allogeneic stem cell transplant from a related donor, so the T cells may come from the graft donor. Some clones in this sample may be carry-over from other donors' samples. CDR3s include the opening cysteine and the closing phenylalanine or tryptophan. D genes are given only for firm matches. Size is stated for part of the rows, as once, few or many counts, or as a class when the clone is expanded.

D	size	V	J	DNA	CDR3
NA	NA	TRBV6-5	TRBJ1-2	TGTGCCAGCAGTTACTCGACCGGGAAGTCGGGAGGCTACACCTTC	CASSYSTGKSGGYTF
NA	NA	TRBV5-4	TRBJ2-2	TGTGCCAGCCAGATGATGGGGAACGCCGGGGAGCTGTTTTTT	CASQMMGNAGELFF
TRBD2	once	TRBV4-2	TRBJ2-1	TGTGCCAGCAGCCAAGCCCTAGCGGGGGGCTACAATGAGCAGTTCTTC	CASSQALAGGYNEQFF
NA	NA	TRBV27	TRBJ2-3	TGTGCCAGCCTAGGAAGGGGTCGCACAGATACGCAGTATTTT	CASLGRGRTDTQYF
TRBD1	NA	TRBV6-1	TRBJ2-5	TGTGCCAGCAGTGAACACAGGGGGGAGACCCAGTACTTC	CASSEHRGETQYF
NA	once	TRBV28	TRBJ1-3	TGTGCCAGCACCCCCCCAGGGACTTTAGATGGAAACACCATATATTTT	CASTPPGTLDGNTIYF
TRBD1	NA	TRBV19	TRBJ1-4	TGTGCCAGTAGGGGGACAGGGAGTGAAAAACTGTTTTTT	CASRGTGSEKLFF
NA	NA	TRBV11-2	TRBJ2-7	TGTGCCAGCAGCCCTCTTGGCTACGAGCAGTACTTC	CASSPLGYEQYF
NA	NA	TRBV6-5	TRBJ1-3	TGTGCCAGCAGACAGGACCTAAACACCATATATTTT	CASRQDLNTIYF
TRBD2	NA	TRBV6-1	TRBJ2-2	TGTGCCAGCAGGGCCCGGGGGGGAAAAGGCGGGGAGCTGTTTTTT	CASRARGGKGGELFF
NA	NA	TRBV4-2	TRBJ2-7	TGTGCCAGCAGCCAAGCCTCTAGCGCAGTCGAGCAGTACTTC	CASSQASSAVEQYF
NA	NA	TRBV5-4	TRBJ2-7	TGTGCCAGCAGCTCTCCAGGGGGGTCCTACGAGCAGTACTTC	CASSSPGGSYEQYF
NA	NA	TRBV5-1	TRBJ1-1	TGCGCCAGCAGCTTGCTAACGGACACTGAAGCTTTCTTT	CASSLLTDTEAFF
TRBD1	NA	TRBV5-1	TRBJ2-2	TGCGCCAGCAGACTTTCCCAGGGGGCCAACACCGGGGAGCTGTTTTTT	CASRLSQGANTGELFF
NA	NA	TRBV9	TRBJ1-4	TGTGCCAGCAGCCAAGGACGTAGTGAAAAACTGTTTTTT	CASSQGRSEKLFF
NA	NA	TRBV19	TRBJ1-2	TGTGCCAGTAGTATAGCGTCGCGGGGGAATTACTATGGCTACACCTTC	CASSIASRGNYYGYTF
TRBD1	few	TRBV30	TRBJ1-2	TGTGCCTGGACCCCGACAGGGGGTTTCTATGGCTACACCTTC	CAWTPTGGFYGYTF
TRBD2	NA	TRBV27	TRBJ2-7	TGTGCCAGCAGTTACGGGGGGGCTGCAGGGGAGCAGTACTTC	CASSYGGAAGEQYF
NA	few	TRBV30	TRBJ1-1	TGTGCCGGAGGACTCACGTTAAGGGTGAACACTGAAGCTTTCTTT	CAGGLTLRVNTEAFF
NA	NA	TRBV6-1	TRBJ1-5	TGTGCCAGCAGTGAAAACCCCAGTGGTCAGCCCCAGCATTTT	CASSENPSGQPQHF
NA	NA	TRBV5-4	TRBJ2-3	TGTGCCAGCAGCCGGGACAGCACAGATACGCAGTATTTT	CASSRDSTDTQYF
NA	NA	TRBV7-3	TRBJ2-2	TGTGCCAGCAGCTTCTTAATGAACACCGGGGAGCTGTTTTTT	CASSFLMNTGELFF
NA	NA	TRBV6-1	TRBJ1-2	TGTGCCAGCCTGCCAGGGGAATTCTTTGGCTACACCTTC	CASLPGEFFGYTF
NA	NA	TRBV11-2	TRBJ2-1	TGTGCCAGCAGCAAACAGGGCTATGAGCAGTTCTTC	CASSKQGYEQFF
TRBD1	NA	TRBV6-6	TRBJ2-7	TGTGCCAGCGGAATTTTGGGACAGGGATTGTCCTTC	CASGILGQGLSF
NA	NA	TRBV6-1	TRBJ1-4	TGTGCCAGCAGTGATGGGACGGCAACACTGGAAAAACTGTTTTTT	CASSDGTATLEKLFF
NA	NA	TRBV7-8	TRBJ2-7	TGTGCCCCTGGCCGATACGAGCAGTACTTC	CAPGRYEQYF
TRBD1	NA	TRBV11-3	TRBJ1-4	TGTGCCAGCAGCTTAGATCTCGGGACAGGGTATGAAAAACTGTTTTTT	CASSLDLGTGYEKLFF
TRBD1	NA	TRBV6-1	TRBJ1-4	TGTGCCAGCAGGGGGACAGGCGAAAAACTGTTTTTT	CASRGTGEKLFF
NA	NA	TRBV7-6	TRBJ1-2	TGTGCCAGCAGCTTAGGGGTCCGGGGATCTAACTATGGCTACACCTTC	CASSLGVRGSNYGYTF
NA	NA	TRBV7-8	TRBJ1-5	TGTGCCAGCAGCTTAGCTCGCGGGGGGGCTAGCAATCAGCCCCAGCATTTT	CASSLARGGASNQPQHF
TRBD2	NA	TRBV2	TRBJ2-1	TGTGCCAGGCGGAGGACTAGCGGGGTGAGCTCCTACAATGAGCAGTTCTTC	CARRRTSGVSSYNEQFF
NA	NA	TRBV2	TRBJ1-2	TGTGCCAGCAGTACGGACGGAGGGACTAACTATGGCTACACCTTC	CASSTDGGTNYGYTF
NA	once	TRBV30	TRBJ2-7	TGTGCCTGCAGACAGAGCTACGAGCAGTACTTC	CACRQSYEQYF
NA	NA	TRBV5-1	TRBJ1-4	TGCGCCAGCAGCTCTAAGGGAGGGACGACCGTTGAAAAACTGTTTTTT	CASSSKGGTTVEKLFF
NA	NA	TRBV5-4	TRBJ1-5	TGTGCCAGCAGCCTACAGGTAGGCAATCAGCCCCAGCATTTT	CASSLQVGNQPQHF
NA	few	TRBV4-1	TRBJ2-7	TGCGCCAGCAGCCCAGGAGGACTATACGAGCAGTACTTC	CASSPGGLYEQYF
NA	NA	TRBV4-3	TRBJ1-2	TGCGCCAGCAGCCAAGTCACGGGATATGGCTACACCTTC	CASSQVTGYGYTF
NA	NA	TRBV29-1	TRBJ2-3	TGCAGCGGCCGAAGTAGCACAGATACGCAGTATTTT	CSGRSSTDTQYF
TRBD2	NA	TRBV11-3	TRBJ2-1	TGTGCCAGCAGCTTCAATCTAGCGGGGGACGACAATGAGCAGTTCTTC	CASSFNLAGDDNEQFF
NA	NA	TRBV29-1	TRBJ1-1	TGCAGCGCCGGGGGGATGGACACTGAAGCTTTCTTT	CSAGGMDTEAFF
NA	NA	TRBV6-5	TRBJ1-5	TGTGCCAGCAGTTACTCGCACGGTCAGCCCCAGCATTTT	CASSYSHGQPQHF
TRBD1	NA	TRBV28	TRBJ1-1	TGTGCCAGTGACACAGGGGGCTATATGAACACTGAAGCTTTCTTT	CASDTGGYMNTEAFF
NA	NA	TRBV28	TRBJ2-3	TGTGCCAGCACCTCCCAGGGCCTTAGTCCAGATACGCAGTATTTT	CASTSQGLSPDTQYF
TRBD1	NA	TRBV28	TRBJ1-2	TGTGCCAGCAGTTTATCCCCTAGGACAGGGTTCTATGGCTACACCTTC	CASSLSPRTGFYGYTF
NA	few	TRBV6-1	TRBJ1-1	TGTGCCAGCAGTGAACAATGGACGGGGGTTAACACTGAAGCTTTCTTT	CASSEQWTGVNTEAFF
NA	few	TRBV5-1	TRBJ2-7	TGCGCCAGCAGCTCCGGTTCCTCCGAGCAGTACTTC	CASSSGSSEQYF
TRBD1	NA	TRBV7-2	TRBJ1-5	TGTGCCAGCAGCTTGCGAGGGGGCGGCAATCAGCCCCAGCATTTT	CASSLRGGGNQPQHF
NA	NA	TRBV19	TRBJ1-4	TGTGCCAGTAGTGCTAGCGGACAGTACAATGAAAAACTGTTTTTT	CASSASGQYNEKLFF
NA	few	TRBV5-1	TRBJ2-3	TGCGCCAGCAGCTTGGGCCGACAGCAGACAGATACGCAGTATTTT	CASSLGRQQTDTQYF
NA	NA	TRBV4-1	TRBJ2-7	TGCGCCAGCAGCCAAGAAAGGACGCAGGGTGATCCCTACGAGCAGTACTTC	CASSQERTQGDPYEQYF
NA	NA	TRBV7-2	TRBJ1-1	TGTGCCAGCAGCCCATCGGGACATTTGAACACTGAAGCTTTCTTT	CASSPSGHLNTEAFF
NA	NA	TRBV28	TRBJ1-2	TGTGCCAGCAGTCCCCCCCCCGCATTCTATGGCTACACCTTC	CASSPPPAFYGYTF
TRBD1	NA	TRBV11-3	TRBJ2-1	TGTGCCAGCAGCCCCCGGACAGGGGTAGGGAATGAGCAGTTCTTC	CASSPRTGVGNEQFF
TRBD2	once	TRBV5-4	TRBJ2-2	TGTGCCAGCACAAGCGGGGGGGCCCGGTGGACCGGGGAGCTGTTTTTT	CASTSGGARWTGELFF
NA	NA	TRBV27	TRBJ1-6	TGTGCCAGCAGCAAACAGCTCTCCTATAATTCACCCCTCCACTTT	CASSKQLSYNSPLHF
NA	NA	TRBV21-1	TRBJ1-5	TGTGCCAGCAGCAACCGTACCAATCAGCCCCAGCATTTT	CASSNRTNQPQHF